This entry lists 21 T cell receptor beta chains sequenced from one sample in a study of immune cell composition in non-small cell lung cancer. The protocol was immunoSEQ multiplex PCR, while the TCRdb copy is restricted to in-frame clones and leaves out a portion. The repertoire holds some 2,200 clones, with roughly two thirds as singletons. Sequencing input: lung tumor tissue. The receptor source for this set is a human donor with non-small cell lung cancer.

J is TRBJ1-6 and V is TRBV6-1; possibly TRBD1 for D (5 bases). Germline loops: CDR1 MNHNS, CDR2 SASEGT. Trimming removed 0 bases from V and 6 bases from J, with 9 bases in between. The CDR3 length is 15 residues. The CDR3 spells CASSEAQRGNSPLHF. The CDR3 nucleotides are TGTGCCAGCAGTGAAGCGCAAAGGGGTAATTCACCCCTCCACTTT.

This chain connects TRBV5-1 to TRBJ2-7; tentative D call: TRBD2 (6 bases). The V end lost 4 bases, the J end lost 5 bases, and 19 bases lay between the germline ends. Germline CDR1 is SGHRS and CDR2 is YFSETQ. The CDR3 runs to 15 residues. CDR3 in amino acids: CASSPVGGGPHEQYF. CDR3 nucleotide sequence: TGCGCCAGCAGCCCGGTGGGGGGAGGTCCCCACGAGCAGTACTTC. Supplemented by reference TRBV5-1 and TRBJ2-7, the full variable domain reads KAGVTQTPRYLIKTRGQQVTLSCSPISGHRSVSWYQQTPGQGLQFLFEYFSETQRNKGNFPGRFSGRQFSNSRSEMNVSTLELGDSALYLCASSPVGGGPHEQYFGPGTRLTVT.

The rearrangement joins TRBV28 to TRBJ2-2, with 12 bases fitting TRBD2. There are 16 residues in the CDR3. Trimming took 3 bases from V and 5 from J; bases not matched to a gene: 4. Looked up from germline, CDR1 is MDHEN and CDR2 is SYDVKM. CDR3 nucleotide sequence: TGTGCCAGCAGTTTCACTAGCGGGGGGCGAACCGGGGAGCTGTTTTTT. This gives the protein CASSFTSGGRTGELFF.

The gene calls are TRBV5-4 and TRBJ2-3; 9 nucleotides align to TRBD2. The CDR3 length is 15 residues. Trimming took 5 bases from V and 5 from J; bases not matched to a gene: 9. Per the germline V gene, CDR1 is SGHNT and CDR2 is YYREEE (reference sequence). The CDR3 bases are TGTGCCAGCAGGTCGGCGGCGGGGGGGCGAGATACGCAGTATTTT. This sequence encodes CASRSAAGGRDTQYF. The full variable domain, with the rest looked up from reference TRBV5-4 and TRBJ2-3, is ETGVTQSPTHLIKTRGQQVTLRCSSQSGHNTVSWYQQALGQGPQFIFQYYREEENGRGNFPPRFSGLQFPNYSSELNVNALELDDSALYLCASRSAAGGRDTQYFGPGTRLTVL.

The table lists this clone with a few counts. The chain is built from TRBV15 and TRBJ1-5; D ambiguous. V gave up 0 bases and J gave up 2 bases, with 14 bases separating them. The CDR3 runs 17 residues. Germline V gene lookup returns CDR1 LNHNV and CDR2 YYDKDF (reference sequence). CDR3 bases: TGTGCCACCAGCAGAGATCTAAACTCGGCGGGCAATCAGCCCCAGCATTTT. It is translated as CATSRDLNSAGNQPQHF.

The CDR3 spells CASSQAGAGAEAFF. The CDR3 bases are TGCGCCAGCAGCCAAGCAGGGGCGGGCGCTGAAGCTTTCTTT. The chain has TRBV4-1 and TRBJ1-1; D is perhaps TRBD1 (6 bases). Per germline, CDR1 MGHRA and CDR2 YSYEKL. The V end was cut by 1 base, the J end by 6 bases, with 12 bases between. The CDR3 covers 14 residues.

The V gene is TRBV7-2, the J gene TRBJ2-1; D remains ambiguous. There are 14 residues in the CDR3. Trimming pared 0 bases from V and 7 bases from J, leaving 10 bases between. Germline lookup yields CDR1 SGHTA and CDR2 FQGNSA. CDR3: CASSLAIHGNEQFF. The CDR3 bases are TGTGCCAGCAGCTTAGCGATTCACGGGAATGAGCAGTTCTTC. Full variable domain (missing parts from reference TRBV7-2 and TRBJ2-1): GAGVSQSPSNKVTEKGKDVELRCDPISGHTALYWYRQSLGQGLEFLIYFQGNSAPDKSGLPSDRFSAERTGGSVSTLTIQRTQQEDSAVYLCASSLAIHGNEQFFGPGTRLTVL.

The genes are TRBV9 and TRBJ2-3, with 12 bases matching TRBD2. The CDR3 runs 16 residues. The germline CDR1 and CDR2 sequences are SGDLS and YYNGEE. V was clipped by 0 bases and J by 10 bases; unmatched bases: 9. The CDR3 bases are TGTGCCAGCAGCGTAGGACTAGCGGGGGCCTCACCAGCGCAGTATTTT. Encoded protein: CASSVGLAGASPAQYF.

The J gene is TRBJ1-1, the V gene TRBV30; no definite D call. CDR1 and CDR2 (germline): GTSNPN, SVGIG (reference sequence). Between the trimmed V and J ends, which lost 2 bases and 10 bases, there was a span of 11 bases. CDR3 size: 11 residues. CDR3: CAWSRSGPAFF. The CDR3 bases are TGTGCCTGGAGTCGCTCAGGTCCAGCTTTCTTT.

The rearrangement uses TRBV18 and TRBJ2-2; D unclear. The CDR3 totals 11 residues. Germline loops: CDR1 KGHSH, CDR2 LQKENI. With 6 bases removed from V and 4 bases from J, the gap between germline ends came to 3 bases. The CDR3 coding sequence is TGTGCCAGCTCCATCACCGGGGAGCTGTTTTTT. Encoded protein: CASSITGELFF.

The chain's CDR3 is CASSQGRSGTEAFF. CDR3 DNA: TGTGCCAGCAGCCAGGGGCGGAGCGGTACTGAAGCTTTCTTT. This chain uses TRBV28 with TRBJ1-1; D might be TRBD1 (6 bases). CDR3 length: 14 residues. Deletions cut 6 bases from V and 5 bases from J, with 16 bases between. Germline V lookup: CDR1 MDHEN, CDR2 SYDVKM.

J is TRBJ1-3 and V is TRBV9; D gene ambiguous. Trimming removed 1 base at V and 0 bases at J, with 8 bases between. Per the germline V gene, CDR1 is SGDLS and CDR2 is YYNGEE. The CDR3 has 15 residues. CDR3: CASSVSAHSGNTIYF. As DNA, the CDR3 is TGTGCCAGCAGCGTATCAGCGCACTCTGGAAACACCATATATTTT.

The rearrangement uses TRBV2 and TRBJ2-3; TRBD2 agrees at 14 bases. Germline V CDR1 and CDR2: SNHLY, FYNNEI. This CDR3 has 17 residues. V was clipped by 4 bases and J by 5 bases; unmatched bases: 8. The CDR3 DNA is TGTGCCAGCAGTGGGCGAGGACTAGCGGGGGGAATAGATACGCAGTATTTT. Protein product: CASSGRGLAGGIDTQYF.

The chain couples TRBV30 to TRBJ2-2, with 7 bases fitting TRBD1. The CDR3 is 15 amino acids. V was pared by 4 bases and J by 0 bases, with 5 bases of the junction left unmatched. The germline CDR1 and CDR2 sequences are GTSNPN and SVGIG (reference sequence). CDR3: CAWMGGTANTGELFF. In DNA, the CDR3 is TGTGCCTGGATGGGTGGGACAGCGAACACCGGGGAGCTGTTTTTT.

The chain has TRBV11-3 and TRBJ1-5; 8 bases line up with TRBD1. With V trimmed by 6 bases and J by 3 bases, 7 bases remained unmatched. This CDR3 spans 15 amino acids. The germline V gene encodes CDR1 SGHNT and CDR2 YENEEA. DNA for the CDR3: TGTGCCAGCAGGCTAGCGACAGGGGACAATCAGCCCCAGCATTTT. As protein: CASRLATGDNQPQHF.

CDR3: CASSQEDTGLGGYTF. Written as DNA, the CDR3 is TGCGCCAGCAGCCAAGAAGACACAGGGTTAGGTGGCTACACCTTC. The rearrangement links TRBV4-1 to TRBJ1-2; tentatively, D is TRBD1 (6 bases). The length of the CDR3 is 15 residues. V lost 0 bases to trimming and J lost 7 bases, with 15 bases between them. Germline lookup yields CDR1 MGHRA and CDR2 YSYEKL.

The chain links TRBV18 to TRBJ2-1, with TRBD2 matching over 10 bases. V lost 4 bases to trimming and J lost 1 base; unmatched junction nucleotides: 4. The CDR3 totals 16 residues. Germline V gene lookup returns CDR1 KGHSH and CDR2 LQKENI. CDR3 coding DNA: TGTGCCAGCTCACTACAAGCGGGAGGGTCCTACAATGAGCAGTTCTTC. Translated: CASSLQAGGSYNEQFF. The full variable domain, its missing parts supplied by reference TRBV18 and TRBJ2-1, is NAGVMQNPRHLVRRRGQEARLRCSPMKGHSHVYWYRQLPEEGLKFMVYLQKENIIDESGMPKERFSAEFPKEGPSILRIQQVVRGDSAAYFCASSLQAGGSYNEQFFGPGTRLTVL.

The chain has TRBV10-2 and TRBJ2-1; TRBD2 agrees at 8 bases. The CDR3 contains 15 residues. CDR1 WSHSY and CDR2 SAAADI come from the germline V gene. The V and J ends lost 7 bases and 4 bases, in that order; junction bases with no gene match: 9. CDR3 sequence reads: CASTGKAGGYNEQFF. CDR3 bases: TGCGCCAGCACAGGCAAGGCGGGGGGTTACAATGAGCAGTTCTTC.

This chain links TRBV7-9 with TRBJ2-5; D remains ambiguous. V was trimmed by 1 base and J by 5 bases, leaving 14 bases between them. Germline V lookup: CDR1 SEHNR, CDR2 FQNEAQ (reference sequence). This CDR3 region has 15 residues. This chain's CDR3 is CASSLGVAARETQYF. The CDR3 DNA sequence: TGTGCCAGCAGCTTAGGGGTGGCGGCTAGGGAGACCCAGTACTTC.

This chain links TRBV7-8 with TRBJ1-6; D is unclear. Trimming removed 5 bases at V and 0 bases at J, with 17 bases between. Germline CDR1 SGHVS, CDR2 FQNEAQ. The CDR3 has 18 amino acids. CDR3: CASSPVTGGSSYNSPLHF. For the CDR3, the DNA is TGTGCCAGCAGCCCGGTAACCGGCGGCTCCTCCTATAATTCACCCCTCCACTTT.

The J gene is TRBJ1-1, the V gene TRBV5-1; no reliable D call. V dropped 3 bases and J dropped 3 bases, with 12 bases sitting between them. This CDR3 has 14 residues. The germline CDR1 and CDR2 sequences are SGHRS and YFSETQ. The CDR3 loop reads CASSSELTHTEAFF. CDR3 nucleotides: TGCGCCAGCAGCTCAGAACTAACCCACACTGAAGCTTTCTTT. The full variable domain, completed using reference TRBV5-1 and TRBJ1-1, is KAGVTQTPRYLIKTRGQQVTLSCSPISGHRSVSWYQQTPGQGLQFLFEYFSETQRNKGNFPGRFSGRQFSNSRSEMNVSTLELGDSALYLCASSSELTHTEAFFGQGTRLTVV.